This paragraph covers one TCR beta chain sequence. Its antigen is unknown. TCRdb keeps only in-frame clones here, not all; method: immunoSEQ multiplex PCR. Found here are about 98,000 clones, approximately 92% of them singletons; the top ten hold 2.5% to 3.5%. In every patient, relapse followed autologous stem cell transplantation, while exposure to brentuximab vedotin differed. Complete response, partial response or progressive disease made up the best responses. The data stem from a study of PD-1 blockade in classical Hodgkin lymphoma. As for the study in general: Patients in the cohort were put on intravenous nivolumab, 3 mg/kg every 2 weeks. Study conclusions and caveats: Exclusion removed patients who began nivolumab under 1 year after ASCT. Those achieving complete response showed baseline diversity like newly diagnosed patients.

V was trimmed by 2 bases and J by 0 bases, leaving 14 bases between them. Per the germline V gene, CDR1 is SGHVS and CDR2 is FNYEAQ. The CDR3 runs to 17 residues. The chain couples TRBV7-6 to TRBJ2-1; D is unclear. This TCR derives from a human donor with classical Hodgkin lymphoma. Sample: peripheral blood mononuclear cells (PBMCs), taken at baseline. The CDR3 region has the DNA TGTGCCAGCAGCTTACGTCCAGTCGCCTACTCCTACAATGAGCAGTTCTTC. Protein product: CASSLRPVAYSYNEQFF.